This T cell receptor (beta chain) appears in the sequencing data of a study of glioma-infiltrating T cells (dated by TCRdb to the mid-2010s). A note on the overall study: TCR alpha- and beta-chain repertoires were sequenced from glioma tissue, non-neoplastic brain tissue and matched peripheral blood mononuclear cells. To measure divergence between tissue and blood T-cell populations, each tissue-infiltrating repertoire was compared with the peripheral blood repertoire of the same patient. Three low-grade glioma patients, about eight primary glioblastoma patients and three non-glioma patients contributing non-neoplastic brain tissue were included in the paired cohort. The research as a whole found: Tissue and blood shared very few CDR3 sequences, a result attributed to high CDR3 diversity and limited sampling. In non-neoplastic patients, VJ-independent divergence between tissue and blood fell below expectation, whereas in all gliomas, and especially in low-grade gliomas, the divergence rose above expectation. Small numbers underpinned the group comparisons: roughly 8 glioblastoma patients, three low-grade glioma patients and three non-neoplastic patients.

Ten or more counts support this clonotype. It has no known antigen specificity. Per-nucleotide qualities are absent, and no much larger clonotype sits a single base away. TCR alpha and beta CDR3 regions were amplified with the iRepertoire nested amplicon-rescue multiplex PCR (arm-PCR) platform from RNA. The input for one-step reverse transcription and amplification was roughly 85-400 ng of either tissue mRNA or PBMC total RNA. Following bead purification, Illumina adapters were added by a secondary multiplex PCR, and the libraries were gel-purified between 200 and 400 bp. Internal 6-nucleotide barcodes were carried by the libraries and were used for demultiplexing. Sequencing of the libraries was done on an Illumina MiSeq using 2x220 or 2x250 nucleotide paired-end reads. As for the original processing: FLASH 1.2.11 was used to merge paired reads, and BWA-MEM then aligned the reads to the GRCh37 human genome before TRA and TRB reads were extracted. V and J assignment used an IMGT-derived reference of cassette sequences and CDR3 motifs that included pseudogenes. Reads were translated in three frames, and productive CDR3s were defined as those with a C...FGXG motif and no stop codons. Clonotypes were defined as unique combinations of V-J cassette pair and CDR3 amino acid sequence. Reads were filtered by Hamming distance, thresholded by each sample's sequence error rate in mapped regions. In TCRdb, the public reads were trimmed at Q25 with fastp and aligned with MiXCR, with productive beta chains retained. Rows with one shared CDR3 protein collapse into an entry with the most common genes and DNA. These V and J calls derive from TCRdb rather than the authors' analysis. This sample has about 89,000 distinct CDR3 sequences in its table, and 23% of those were observed once. The ten largest clonotypes hold 6.7% of the sample.

Including cysteine and phenylalanine, the CDR3 has 15 amino acids. Kept here is only the CDR3 DNA, which spans 45 bases and is read in frame from base 1. The germline V gene provides CDR1 SNHLY and CDR2 FYNNEI. Clipping removes 5 bases from V and 3 bases from J, with 6 as the unmatched junction base count. This sequence was found in a human donor with low-grade glioma or glioblastoma, undergoing nonglioma brain surgery, or in good health (not recorded which). Material for sequencing was glioma tissue, nonneoplastic brain tissue, or PBMCs (not recorded which). The chain joins TRBV2 to TRBJ1-5; the central 8 bases match TRBD1. The CDR3 protein is CASSKDRANNQPQHF. The sequenced DNA: TGTGCCAGCAGTAAGGACAGGGCGAACAATCAGCCCCAGCATTTT. The reference TRBV2 and TRBJ1-5 proteins fill in what lies around the CDR3, so the full variable domain reads EPEVTQTPSHQVTQMGQEVILRCVPISNHLYFYWYRQILGQKVEFLVSFYNNEISEKSEIFDDQFSVERPDGSNFTLKIRSTKLEDSAMYFCASSKDRANNQPQHFGDGTRLSIL.